The T cell receptor (beta chain) under discussion was sequenced for a study of shared clonotypes between healthy human individuals. In the study overall: The study used three CD4 naive, three CD4 memory, two CD8 naive and one CD8 memory plate per donor.

Produced via immunoSEQ multiplex PCR; TCRdb's table is partial and in-frame only. This sample has 2 million to 3 million clones, with 93% found just once. The CDR3 totals 15 residues. The V segment lost 6 bases and the J segment 3 bases; nucleotides outside the gene matches: 10. Germline V gene sequence: CDR1 MNHEY, CDR2 SVGAGI. The investigators split CD4+ cells into a CD45RA+ naive subset and a CD45RA-negative memory subset. Remarks on this clone: Antigen: not known.

Study-wide points: Of the naive CD4 clonotypes, roughly 5% were shared across several donors. Clonotypes shared by all four sorted-subset donors had higher generation probabilities than non-shared clonotypes.

Sequenced material: naive CD4+ T cells from PBMCs. Subset of the sample: CD45RA+ positively selected. The chain couples TRBV6-5 to TRBJ1-1, with 7 nucleotides matching TRBD1. The TCR sequence derives from a man younger than 35 in good health. Some clones in this sample may be carry-over from other donors' samples. CDR3 amino acids: CASSPRQGGDTEAFF. The CDR3 region has the DNA TGTGCCAGCAGCCCCCGACAGGGAGGTGACACTGAAGCTTTCTTT.